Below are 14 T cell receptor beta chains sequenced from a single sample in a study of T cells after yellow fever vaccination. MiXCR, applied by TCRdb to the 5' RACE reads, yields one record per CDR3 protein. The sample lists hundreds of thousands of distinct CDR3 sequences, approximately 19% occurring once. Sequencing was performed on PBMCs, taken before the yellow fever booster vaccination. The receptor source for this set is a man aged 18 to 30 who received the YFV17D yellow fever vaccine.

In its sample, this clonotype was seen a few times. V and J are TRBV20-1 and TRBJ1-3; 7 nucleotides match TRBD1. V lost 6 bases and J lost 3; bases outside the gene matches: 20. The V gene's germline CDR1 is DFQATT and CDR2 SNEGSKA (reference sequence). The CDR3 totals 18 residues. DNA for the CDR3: TGCAGTGCGACTACCCTACAGGGGTACTTCTTAGGTGGAAACACCATATATTTT. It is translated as CSATTLQGYFLGGNTIYF.

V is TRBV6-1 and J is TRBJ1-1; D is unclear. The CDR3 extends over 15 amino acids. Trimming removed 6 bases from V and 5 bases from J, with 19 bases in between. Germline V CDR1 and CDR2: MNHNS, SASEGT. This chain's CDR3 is CASRVNSRQWTEAFF. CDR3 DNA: TGTGCCAGCAGGGTCAATTCAAGGCAGTGGACTGAAGCTTTCTTT.

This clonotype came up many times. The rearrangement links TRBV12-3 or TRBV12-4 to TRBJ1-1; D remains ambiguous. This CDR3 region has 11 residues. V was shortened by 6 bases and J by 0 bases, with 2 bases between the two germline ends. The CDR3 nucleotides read TGTGCCAGCAGAATGAACACTGAAGCTTTCTTT. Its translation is CASRMNTEAFF.

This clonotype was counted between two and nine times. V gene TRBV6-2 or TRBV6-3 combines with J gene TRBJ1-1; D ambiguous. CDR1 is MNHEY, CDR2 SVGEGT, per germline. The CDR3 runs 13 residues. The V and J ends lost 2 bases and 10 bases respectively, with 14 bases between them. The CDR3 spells CASSYHEVGRAFF. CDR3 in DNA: TGTGCCAGCAGTTACCACGAGGTCGGAAGAGCTTTCTTT.

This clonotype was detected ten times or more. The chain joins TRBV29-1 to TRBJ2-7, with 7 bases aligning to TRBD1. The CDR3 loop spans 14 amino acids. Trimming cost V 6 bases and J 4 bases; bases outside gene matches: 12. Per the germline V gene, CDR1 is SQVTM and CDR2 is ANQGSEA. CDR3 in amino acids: CSVRPGTDRYEQYV. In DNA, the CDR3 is TGCAGCGTAAGACCCGGGACAGACAGGTACGAGCAGTACGTC.

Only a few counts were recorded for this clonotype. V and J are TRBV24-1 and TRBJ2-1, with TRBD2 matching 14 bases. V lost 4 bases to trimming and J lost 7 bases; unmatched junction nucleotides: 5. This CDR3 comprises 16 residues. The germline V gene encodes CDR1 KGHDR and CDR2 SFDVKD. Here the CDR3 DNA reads TGTGCCACCAGTGACTCGGGACTAGCGGGGGAAAATGAGCAGTTCTTC. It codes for CATSDSGLAGENEQFF.

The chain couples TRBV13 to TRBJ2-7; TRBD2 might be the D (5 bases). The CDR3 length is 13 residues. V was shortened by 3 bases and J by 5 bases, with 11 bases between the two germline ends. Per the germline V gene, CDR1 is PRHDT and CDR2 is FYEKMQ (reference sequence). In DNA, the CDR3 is TGTGCCAGCAGCTTCGAACGAGCGGACGAGCAGTACTTC. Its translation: CASSFERADEQYF.

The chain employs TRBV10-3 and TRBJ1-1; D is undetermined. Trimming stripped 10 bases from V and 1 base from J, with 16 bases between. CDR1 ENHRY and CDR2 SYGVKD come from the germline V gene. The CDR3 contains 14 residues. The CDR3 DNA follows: TGTGCCACCTTACACGGCAGTAAGAACACTGAAGCTTTCTTT. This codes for CATLHGSKNTEAFF.

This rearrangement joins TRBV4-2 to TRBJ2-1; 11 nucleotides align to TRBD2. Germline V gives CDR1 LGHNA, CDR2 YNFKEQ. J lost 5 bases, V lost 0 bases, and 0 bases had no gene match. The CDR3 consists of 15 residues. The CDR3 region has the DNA TGTGCCAGCAGCCAAGAACTAGCGGGGGACAATGAGCAGTTCTTC. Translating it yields CASSQELAGDNEQFF.

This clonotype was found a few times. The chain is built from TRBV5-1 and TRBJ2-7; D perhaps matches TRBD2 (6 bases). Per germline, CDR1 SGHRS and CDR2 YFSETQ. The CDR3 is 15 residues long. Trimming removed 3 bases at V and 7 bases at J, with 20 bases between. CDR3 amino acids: CASSSGGRGSSEQYF. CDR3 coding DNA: TGCGCCAGCAGCTCCGGGGGTCGGGGATCCTCTGAGCAGTACTTC.

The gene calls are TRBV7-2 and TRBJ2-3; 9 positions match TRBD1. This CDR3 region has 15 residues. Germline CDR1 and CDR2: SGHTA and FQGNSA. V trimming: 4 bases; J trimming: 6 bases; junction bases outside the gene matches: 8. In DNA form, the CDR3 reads TGTGCCAGCAGCTCCAGGGACAGGGACCCCGATACGCAGTATTTT. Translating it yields CASSSRDRDPDTQYF.

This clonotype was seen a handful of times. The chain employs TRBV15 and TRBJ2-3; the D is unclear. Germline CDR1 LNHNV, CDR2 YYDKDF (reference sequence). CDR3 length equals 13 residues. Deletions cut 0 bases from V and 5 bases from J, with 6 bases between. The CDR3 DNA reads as TGTGCCACCAGCAGAGATCGCGGAGATACGCAGTATTTT. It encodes CATSRDRGDTQYF.

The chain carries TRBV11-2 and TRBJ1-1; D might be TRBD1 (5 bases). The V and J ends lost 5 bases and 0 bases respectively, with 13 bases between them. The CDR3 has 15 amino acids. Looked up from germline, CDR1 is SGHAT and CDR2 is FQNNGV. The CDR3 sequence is CASSRDGRMNTEAFF. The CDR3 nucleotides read TGTGCCAGCAGCCGGGACGGGAGGATGAACACTGAAGCTTTCTTT.

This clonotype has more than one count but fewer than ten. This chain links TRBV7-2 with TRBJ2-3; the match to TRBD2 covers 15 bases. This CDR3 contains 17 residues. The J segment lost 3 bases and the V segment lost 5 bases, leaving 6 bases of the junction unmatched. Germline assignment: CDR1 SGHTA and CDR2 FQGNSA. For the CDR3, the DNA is TGTGCCAGCAGCGCTCCGGGACTAGCGGGGGGAACAGATACGCAGTATTTT. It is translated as CASSAPGLAGGTDTQYF. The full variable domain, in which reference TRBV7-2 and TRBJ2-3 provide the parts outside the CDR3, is GAGVSQSPSNKVTEKGKDVELRCDPISGHTALYWYRQSLGQGLEFLIYFQGNSAPDKSGLPSDRFSAERTGGSVSTLTIQRTQQEDSAVYLCASSAPGLAGGTDTQYFGPGTRLTVL.